These 17 T cell receptor beta chains came from one sample sequenced in a study of blood T cell repertoires in COVID-19. The data were produced by immunoSEQ multiplex PCR, yet TCRdb's version contains in-frame clones alone and is incomplete. Of around 240,000 clones listed, around 80% are singletons. What was sequenced was peripheral blood. These receptors were collected from a woman aged 40 to 50 who had recovered from COVID-19.

The gene calls are TRBV6-5 and TRBJ2-5; D might be TRBD2 (5 bases). The length of the CDR3 is 13 residues. Deletions cut 7 bases from V and 5 bases from J, with 14 bases between. Germline V lookup: CDR1 MNHEY, CDR2 SVGAGI. The CDR3 protein is CASKGLSGETQYF. The CDR3 DNA is TGTGCCAGCAAAGGGCTTTCGGGGGAGACCCAGTACTTC.

V usage is TRBV28 and J usage is TRBJ1-6, with TRBD1 identical over 9 bases. Trimming took 5 bases from V and 8 from J; bases not matched to a gene: 10. Germline CDR1 reads MDHEN; CDR2 reads SYDVKM. The CDR3 runs 16 residues. CDR3 in amino acids: CASSLPQGAVHSPLHF. In DNA, the CDR3 is TGTGCCAGCAGTCTCCCACAGGGGGCCGTTCATTCACCCCTCCACTTT. The whole variable domain, filled in from reference TRBV28 and TRBJ1-6, reads DVKVTQSSRYLVKRTGEKVFLECVQDMDHENMFWYRQDPGLGLRLIYFSYDVKMKEKGDIPEGYSVSREKKERFSLILESASTNQTSMYLCASSLPQGAVHSPLHFGNGTRLTVT.

The rearrangement uses TRBV10-3 and TRBJ2-3; possibly TRBD2 for D (5 bases). CDR3 size: 16 residues. Trimming pared 3 bases from V and 2 bases from J, leaving 15 bases between. The germline gives CDR1 ENHRY, CDR2 SYGVKD. The CDR3 region has the DNA TGTGCCATCAGTGACGGGGATCCTAGGGCCACAGATACGCAGTATTTT. Amino acid sequence: CAISDGDPRATDTQYF.

The chain links TRBV3-1 (or the pseudogene TRBV3-2) to TRBJ2-3; tentatively, D is TRBD1 (5 bases). The CDR3 contains 18 residues. V lost 0 bases and J 3 bases, leaving 19 bases between the germline ends. Germline V gene lookup returns CDR1 LGHDT and CDR2 YNNKEL (reference sequence). CDR3 bases: TGTGCCAGCAGCCAAGATCTCAGAACAGGAACTTTAACAGATACGCAGTATTTT. Translated: CASSQDLRTGTLTDTQYF.

The genes are TRBV11-3 and TRBJ2-7, with 8 bases lining up with TRBD2. From germline, CDR1 is SGHNT and CDR2 YENEEA. V lost 3 bases to trimming and J lost 9 bases; unmatched junction nucleotides: 1. This CDR3 has 11 residues. CDR3 protein: CASSFRGGQYF. Here the CDR3 DNA reads TGTGCCAGCAGCTTCCGGGGGGGGCAGTACTTC.

This chain connects TRBV6-2 or TRBV6-3 to TRBJ1-1, with TRBD1 as a possible D gene (5 bases). V was shortened by 3 bases and J by 4 bases, with 12 bases between the two germline ends. This CDR3 has 14 residues. Germline CDR1 MNHEY, CDR2 SVGEGT. CDR3 nucleotide sequence: TGTGCCAGCAGTTATGTTCCCGGGGGCACTGAAGCTTTCTTT. This gives the protein CASSYVPGGTEAFF.

The chain is built from TRBV7-9 and TRBJ2-3; TRBD1 agrees at 9 bases. The V and J ends lost 4 bases and 6 bases, in that order; junction bases with no gene match: 5. The CDR3 loop spans 14 amino acids. The germline V gene encodes CDR1 SEHNR and CDR2 FQNEAQ (reference sequence). The DNA for the CDR3 is TGTGCCAGCAGCTGGACAGGGGCGGGGGATACGCAGTATTTT. Protein: CASSWTGAGDTQYF.

The J gene is TRBJ2-7, the V gene TRBV7-6; tentative D call: TRBD1 (5 bases). The CDR3 is 15 amino acids. V shed 5 bases and J shed 1 base, with 15 bases lying between them. Germline assignment: CDR1 SGHVS and CDR2 FNYEAQ. This CDR3 reads CASSPTGSWSYEQYF. CDR3 nucleotide sequence: TGTGCCAGCAGCCCAACAGGATCATGGTCCTACGAGCAGTACTTC.

V gene TRBV6-5 combines with J gene TRBJ1-3, with 7 bases that match TRBD1. This CDR3 comprises 15 residues. The germline V gene has CDR1 MNHEY and CDR2 SVGAGI. Unmatched junction bases numbered 5, after V lost 6 bases and J lost 0 bases. The CDR3 DNA sequence: TGTGCCAGCAGAAACGGACAGGACTCTGGAAACACCATATATTTT. Its protein is CASRNGQDSGNTIYF.

This rearrangement joins TRBV2 to TRBJ1-2; D is perhaps TRBD1 (5 bases). The CDR3 spans 14 residues. CDR1 is SNHLY and CDR2 is FYNNEI in the germline V gene. The V and J ends lost 3 bases and 2 bases respectively, with 10 bases between them. Here the CDR3 DNA reads TGTGCCAGCAGTGATCGGGACTCCAACTATGGCTACACCTTC. Its protein product is CASSDRDSNYGYTF.

The chain uses TRBV27 and TRBJ2-3, with TRBD2 matching 10 bases. The CDR3 is made up of 14 amino acids. Germline trimming cut 6 bases from V and 4 bases from J; bases unmatched to any gene: 4. Germline-derived CDR1 and CDR2 are MNHEY and SMNVEV (reference sequence). As DNA, the CDR3 is TGTGCCAGCAGACCTGGACTAGCGGCAGATACGCAGTATTTT. It specifies CASRPGLAADTQYF.

The chain is built from TRBV4-3 and TRBJ1-2; D not certain. Germline lookup yields CDR1 LGHNA and CDR2 YSLEER. The CDR3 sequence is 18 residues long. Between the trimmed V and J ends, which lost 3 bases and 3 bases, there was a span of 23 bases. CDR3 nucleotide sequence: TGCGCCAGCAGCCATTCGGCCGTGGCAGGCTATTTAGACTATGGCTACACCTTC. The encoded protein is CASSHSAVAGYLDYGYTF.

This clone came up once. The rearrangement links TRBV10-3 to TRBJ2-5, with 7 nucleotides matching TRBD1. Trimming took 0 bases from V and 0 from J; bases not matched to a gene: 10. This CDR3 region has 18 residues. Germline V CDR1 and CDR2: ENHRY, SYGVKD. CDR3 in DNA: TGTGCCATCAGTGAGTCGCCCTTTGGGACAGAATACCAAGAGACCCAGTACTTC. Amino acid sequence: CAISESPFGTEYQETQYF.

The chain has TRBV6-5 and TRBJ2-1, with TRBD2 matching 12 bases. Germline-derived CDR1 and CDR2 are MNHEY and SVGAGI. This CDR3 region has 14 residues. V was clipped by 5 bases and J by 9 bases; unmatched bases: 5. The CDR3 bases are TGTGCCAGCAGTCTAGCGGGGGGGCCGTCTGAGCAGTTCTTC. It yields the protein CASSLAGGPSEQFF.

The J gene is TRBJ2-7, the V gene TRBV4-3; 8 nucleotides match TRBD1. With 6 bases clipped from V and 2 bases from J, the junction kept 9 bases outside the gene matches. The CDR3 spans 15 residues. Germline V gives CDR1 LGHNA, CDR2 YSLEER. The CDR3 bases are TGCGCCAGCAGTCCGCAACCGGGACAGGCCTACGAGCAGTACTTC. This translates into CASSPQPGQAYEQYF.

This sequence joins TRBV10-3 and TRBJ1-2; D gene unclear. V was pared by 11 bases and J by 3 bases, with 13 bases between. Germline CDR1 and CDR2: ENHRY and SYGVKD. The CDR3 is 12 amino acids. The CDR3 coding sequence is TGTGCCTCTGCACCGGGATACTATGGCTACACCTTC. It specifies CASAPGYYGYTF.

V gene TRBV5-1 combines with J gene TRBJ2-1; tentative D call: TRBD1 (5 bases). Trimming took 0 bases from V and 5 from J, leaving 12 bases between them. Per the germline V gene, CDR1 is SGHRS and CDR2 is YFSETQ. The CDR3 has 15 residues. The CDR3 DNA sequence: TGCGCCAGCAGCTTGGGGGGCGGCACCAACAATGAGCAGTTCTTC. This gives the protein CASSLGGGTNNEQFF.